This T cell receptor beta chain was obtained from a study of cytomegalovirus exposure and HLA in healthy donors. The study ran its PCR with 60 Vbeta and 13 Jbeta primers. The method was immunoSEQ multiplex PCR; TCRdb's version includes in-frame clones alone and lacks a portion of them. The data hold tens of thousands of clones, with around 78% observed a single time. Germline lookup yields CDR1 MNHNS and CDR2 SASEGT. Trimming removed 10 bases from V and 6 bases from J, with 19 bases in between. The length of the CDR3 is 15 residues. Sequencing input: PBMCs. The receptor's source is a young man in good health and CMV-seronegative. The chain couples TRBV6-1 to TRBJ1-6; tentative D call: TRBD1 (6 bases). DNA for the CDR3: TGTGCCATCTTCCAGGGGACGTTCGGTAATTCACCCCTCCACTTT. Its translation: CAIFQGTFGNSPLHF.